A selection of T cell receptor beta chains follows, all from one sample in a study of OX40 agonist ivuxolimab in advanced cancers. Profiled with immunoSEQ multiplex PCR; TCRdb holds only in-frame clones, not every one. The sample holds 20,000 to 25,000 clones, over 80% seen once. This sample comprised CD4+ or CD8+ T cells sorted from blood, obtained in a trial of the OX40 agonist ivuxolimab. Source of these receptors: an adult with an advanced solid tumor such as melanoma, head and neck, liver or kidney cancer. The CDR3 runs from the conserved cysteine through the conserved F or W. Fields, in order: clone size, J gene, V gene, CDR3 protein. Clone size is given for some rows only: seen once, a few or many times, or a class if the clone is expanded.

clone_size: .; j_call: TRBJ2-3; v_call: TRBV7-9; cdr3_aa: CASSLGGGATDTQYF
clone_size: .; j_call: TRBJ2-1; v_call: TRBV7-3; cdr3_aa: CASSLSRDSYNEQFF
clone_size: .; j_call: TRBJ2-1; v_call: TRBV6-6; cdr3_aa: CASSYRAGGNEQFF
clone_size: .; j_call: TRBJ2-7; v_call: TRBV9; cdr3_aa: CASSAPDTTHTYEQYF
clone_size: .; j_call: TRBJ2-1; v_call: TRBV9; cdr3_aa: CASSVERQPYNEQFF
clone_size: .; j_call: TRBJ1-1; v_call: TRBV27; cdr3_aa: CASSLSGPRAEAFF
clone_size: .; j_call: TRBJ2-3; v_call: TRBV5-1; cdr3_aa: CASSLASGTDTQYF
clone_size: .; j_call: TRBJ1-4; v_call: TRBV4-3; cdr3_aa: CASSQDEGGTNEKLFF
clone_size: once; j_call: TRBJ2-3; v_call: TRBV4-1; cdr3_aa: CASSPGGSGTSTDTQYF
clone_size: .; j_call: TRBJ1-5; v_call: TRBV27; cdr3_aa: CASSWDREQSAPAF
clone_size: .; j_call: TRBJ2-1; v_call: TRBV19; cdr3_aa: CATGGTLKQFF
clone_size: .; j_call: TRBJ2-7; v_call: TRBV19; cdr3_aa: CASTPGPSYVNEQYF
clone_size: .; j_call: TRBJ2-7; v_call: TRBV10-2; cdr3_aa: CASTSRTSGTTGGSEQYF
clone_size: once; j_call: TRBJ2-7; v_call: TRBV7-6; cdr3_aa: CASSWSRSGLSYEQYF
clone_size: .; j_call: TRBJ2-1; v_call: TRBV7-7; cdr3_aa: CASSHGSSGGTSEQFF
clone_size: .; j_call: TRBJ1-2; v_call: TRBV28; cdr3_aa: CASSWGENYGYTF
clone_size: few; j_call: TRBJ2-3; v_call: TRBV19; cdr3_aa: CASSIVWGGRAADTQYF
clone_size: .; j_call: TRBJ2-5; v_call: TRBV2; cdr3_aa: CASSEGGTPQETQYF
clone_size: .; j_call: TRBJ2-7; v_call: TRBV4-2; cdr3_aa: CASSQEAGDGYEQYF
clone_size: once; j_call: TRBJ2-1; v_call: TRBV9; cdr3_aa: CASSVVGSGYVEQFF
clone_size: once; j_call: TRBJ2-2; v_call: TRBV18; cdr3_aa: CASSPPIGTGLTGELFF
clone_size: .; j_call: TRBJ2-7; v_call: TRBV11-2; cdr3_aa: CASSLEAEQYF
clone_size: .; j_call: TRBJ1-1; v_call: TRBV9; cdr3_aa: CASSDQGGAGTEAFF
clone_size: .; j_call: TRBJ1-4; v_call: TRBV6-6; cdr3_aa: CASNNRENEKLFF
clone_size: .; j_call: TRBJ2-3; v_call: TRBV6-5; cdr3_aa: CASSRGTSGGDTQYF
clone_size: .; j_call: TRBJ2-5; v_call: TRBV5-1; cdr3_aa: CASSLETETQYF
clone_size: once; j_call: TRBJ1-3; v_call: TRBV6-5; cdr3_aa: CASSLNLTPGNTIYF
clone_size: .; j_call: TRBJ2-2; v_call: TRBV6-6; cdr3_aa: CASSHSPLDNTGELFF
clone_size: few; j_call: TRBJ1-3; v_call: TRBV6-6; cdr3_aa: CASSLVGLGNTIYF
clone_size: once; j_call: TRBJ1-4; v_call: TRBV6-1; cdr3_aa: CASSERGGATNEKLFF
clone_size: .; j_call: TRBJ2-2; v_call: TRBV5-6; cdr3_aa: CASSLVQRGTGELFF
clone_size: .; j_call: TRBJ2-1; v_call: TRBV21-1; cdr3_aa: CASSKASGSSYNEQFF
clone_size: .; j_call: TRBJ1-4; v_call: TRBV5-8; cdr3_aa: CASSLAVRGEKLFF
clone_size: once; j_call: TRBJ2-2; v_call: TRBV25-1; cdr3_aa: CASSEHHGTGELFF
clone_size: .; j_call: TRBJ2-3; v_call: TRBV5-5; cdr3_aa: CASSLTLGGRTTDTQYF
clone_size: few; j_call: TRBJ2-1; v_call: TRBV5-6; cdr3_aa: CASSFIGGQYNEQFF
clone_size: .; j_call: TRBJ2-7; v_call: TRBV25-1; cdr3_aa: CASSPSNRGLYEQYF
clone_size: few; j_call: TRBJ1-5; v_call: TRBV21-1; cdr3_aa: CASSKREGHHTQPQHF
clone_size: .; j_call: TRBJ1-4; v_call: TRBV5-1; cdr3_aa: CASSSDTETPGGKLFF
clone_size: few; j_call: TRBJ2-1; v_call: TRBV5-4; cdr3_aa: CASSLESGSYNEQFF
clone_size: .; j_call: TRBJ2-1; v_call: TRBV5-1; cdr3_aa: CASSQGLGNEQFF
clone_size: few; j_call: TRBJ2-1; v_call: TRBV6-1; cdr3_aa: CASSWASNEQFF
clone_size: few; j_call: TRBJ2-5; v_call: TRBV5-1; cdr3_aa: CASSFSPVQRGGETQYF